The 21 T cell receptor beta chains in this list originate from one sample, sequenced in a study of blood T cell repertoires in COVID-19. The repertoire was sequenced with immunoSEQ multiplex PCR; TCRdb's copy has only in-frame clones and lacks some. The sample has roughly 200,000 clones; 80% to 90% are singletons. The specimen was peripheral blood. Every receptor here comes from a human donor with active or convalescent COVID-19. The donor label of this sample is uncertain.

The chain is built from TRBV9 and TRBJ2-2, with 8 bases matching TRBD1. V lost 3 bases to trimming and J lost 5 bases; unmatched junction nucleotides: 12. This CDR3 comprises 17 residues. Germline CDR1 and CDR2: SGDLS and YYNGEE. DNA for the CDR3: TGTGCCAGCAGCGGACGGACAGGGCGGAGGATGACCGGGGAGCTGTTTTTT. It is translated as CASSGRTGRRMTGELFF.

The chain is built from TRBV11-2 and TRBJ2-1; D possibly corresponds to TRBD2 (5 bases). The CDR3 spans 14 residues. Trimming pared 5 bases from V and 9 bases from J, leaving 17 bases between. Per germline, CDR1 SGHAT and CDR2 FQNNGV. DNA for the CDR3: TGTGCCAGCAGCATACGGACTGGGTCCAGTGAGCAGTTCTTC. It translates to CASSIRTGSSEQFF.

The chain has TRBV27 and TRBJ2-2; D remains unclear. CDR3 length: 14 amino acids. V lost 6 bases and J 0 bases, leaving 8 bases between the germline ends. CDR1 is MNHEY, CDR2 SMNVEV, per germline (reference sequence). CDR3 sequence (DNA): TGTGCCAGCAGGCTACTCCCGAACACCGGGGAGCTGTTTTTT. This translates into CASRLLPNTGELFF.

The genes are TRBV7-3 and TRBJ2-7; 7 bases match TRBD1. The CDR3 contains 15 residues. CDR1 is SGHTA and CDR2 is FQGTGA in the germline V gene. Trimming took 5 bases from V and 4 from J; bases not matched to a gene: 11. The CDR3 DNA reads TGTGCCAGCAGCCCCGCACGAGGGGGCGGATACGAGCAGTACTTC. Translating it yields CASSPARGGGYEQYF.

This clone was seen more than once but under ten times. J is TRBJ2-2 and V is TRBV6-1, with a weak D call TRBD2 (6 bases). The V and J ends lost 2 bases and 5 bases respectively, with 6 bases between them. Germline CDR1 and CDR2: MNHNS and SASEGT. This CDR3 has 13 residues. CDR3 nucleotides: TGTGCCAGCAGTGAAAGCGGGACCGGGGAGCTGTTTTTT. Its protein product is CASSESGTGELFF.

This chain uses TRBV5-6 with TRBJ2-1; 15 bases fit TRBD2. V lost 4 bases, J lost 15 bases, and 11 bases stayed unmatched. CDR3 length: 15 residues. CDR1 is SGHDT, CDR2 YYEEEE, per germline. In DNA form, the CDR3 reads TGTGCCAGCAGCCTAAGAGGACTAGCGGGAGGGTTGGGGTTCTTC. Translation: CASSLRGLAGGLGFF.

This rearrangement joins TRBV24-1 to TRBJ2-3, with a tentative D call TRBD2 (5 bases). The CDR3 loop spans 14 amino acids. The ends were cut back, 9 bases at V and 0 bases at J, with 12 bases in the middle. CDR1 KGHDR and CDR2 SFDVKD come from the germline V gene. This chain's CDR3 is CATGQRSSTDTQYF. The CDR3 nucleotides are TGTGCCACCGGCCAGCGGAGCAGCACAGATACGCAGTATTTT.

This sequence joins TRBV19 and TRBJ1-5; a weak D match, TRBD1 (6 bases). The germline V gene encodes CDR1 LNHDA and CDR2 SQIVND (reference sequence). The V end lost 1 base, the J end lost 3 bases, and 16 bases lay between the germline ends. The CDR3 covers 17 residues. The CDR3 here is CASSIGWGQGDNQPQHF. The CDR3 region has the DNA TGTGCCAGTAGTATAGGATGGGGACAAGGGGACAATCAGCCCCAGCATTTT.

The J gene is TRBJ2-1, the V gene TRBV10-1, with a tentative D call TRBD2 (5 bases). This CDR3 contains 12 residues. The germline V and J ends were trimmed by 6 bases and 6 bases, with 9 bases remaining between them. Looked up from germline, CDR1 is WNHNN and CDR2 is SYGVQD (reference sequence). CDR3: CASRRGSNEQFF. The DNA for the CDR3 is TGCGCCAGCAGACGAGGGTCCAATGAGCAGTTCTTC.

This clone was counted only a few times. The chain uses TRBV24-1 and TRBJ1-2, with 9 bases aligning to TRBD1. Germline V lookup: CDR1 KGHDR, CDR2 SFDVKD. The CDR3 is 15 residues long. The junction had 3 bases not matched to a gene; V was cut back by 4 bases and J by 1 base. The CDR3 DNA reads TGTGCCACCAGTGACACGGGACAGGGTAACTATGGCTACACCTTC. Translated, it gives CATSDTGQGNYGYTF.

V and J are TRBV2 and TRBJ1-5; 9 nucleotides match TRBD1. V dropped 7 bases and J dropped 4; count of bases not matched to a gene: 5. This CDR3 has 14 amino acids. Germline-derived CDR1 and CDR2 are SNHLY and FYNNEI. CDR3 sequence (DNA): TGTGCCAGCACCCCCGGGACAGGGAATCAGCCCCAGCATTTT. Amino acids: CASTPGTGNQPQHF.

CDR3: CASSSGGAEDYEQYF. The CDR3 region has the DNA TGTGCCAGCAGCTCGGGCGGAGCGGAGGACTACGAGCAGTACTTC. The genes are TRBV11-3 and TRBJ2-7; TRBD2 is a possible D gene (5 bases). The V and J ends lost 4 bases and 3 bases respectively, with 16 bases between them. The CDR3 is made up of 15 amino acids. Germline CDR1 and CDR2: SGHNT and YENEEA.

The chain carries TRBV13 and TRBJ2-3, with TRBD2 matching 7 bases. The junction had 5 bases not matched to a gene; V was cut back by 1 base and J by 4 bases. The CDR3 runs to 15 residues. CDR1 is PRHDT, CDR2 FYEKMQ, per germline (reference sequence). In DNA form, the CDR3 reads TGTGCCAGCAGCTTAGAGGTGGGAGGGGCAGATACGCAGTATTTT. Translated: CASSLEVGGADTQYF.

The V call is TRBV19, the J call TRBJ1-2; D is possibly TRBD1 (6 bases). This CDR3 has 15 residues. V shed 4 bases and J shed 0 bases, with 12 bases lying between them. CDR1 and CDR2 from the germline V gene are LNHDA and SQIVND (reference sequence). The chain's CDR3 is CASSTGQTTNYGYTF. The CDR3 nucleotides are TGTGCCAGTAGTACCGGACAGACCACTAACTATGGCTACACCTTC. Filled out from reference TRBV19 and TRBJ1-2, the complete variable domain reads DGGITQSPKYLFRKEGQNVTLSCEQNLNHDAMYWYRQDPGQGLRLIYYSQIVNDFQKGDIAEGYSVSREKKESFPLTVTSAQKNPTAFYLCASSTGQTTNYGYTFGSGTRLTVV.

The CDR3 nucleotides read TGTGCCAGCTCACCAGGGCTAGCGGGAGTCGGGAATGAGCAGTTCTTC. It encodes CASSPGLAGVGNEQFF. This chain links TRBV18 with TRBJ2-1; 10 bases line up with TRBD2. V dropped 2 bases and J dropped 7; count of bases not matched to a gene: 8. Germline assignment: CDR1 KGHSH and CDR2 LQKENI. The CDR3 is 16 amino acids.

This chain joins TRBV5-1 and TRBJ1-2; no clear D. The germline V and J ends were trimmed by 3 bases and 0 bases, with 12 bases remaining between them. The CDR3 sequence is 15 residues long. Germline CDR1 and CDR2: SGHRS and YFSETQ. The CDR3 here is CASSSISGPNYGYTF. The CDR3 bases are TGCGCCAGCAGCTCTATATCGGGTCCTAACTATGGCTACACCTTC.

This chain uses TRBV5-6 with TRBJ2-3, with 15 bases matching TRBD2. V lost 2 bases, J lost 6 bases, and 7 bases stayed unmatched. The germline CDR1 and CDR2 sequences are SGHDT and YYEEEE. The CDR3 is 17 amino acids. The CDR3 loop is CASSLPGLAGGRDTQYF. In nucleotides, the CDR3 is TGTGCCAGCAGCTTACCGGGACTAGCGGGGGGTCGTGATACGCAGTATTTT.

This clone has only one observation. This chain links TRBV2 with TRBJ1-1, with TRBD1 as a possible D gene (5 bases). Germline assignment: CDR1 SNHLY and CDR2 FYNNEI. The CDR3 totals 13 residues. V was pared by 8 bases and J by 8 bases, with 18 bases between. As DNA, the CDR3 is TGTGCCAGCGGTACATCTATTCAGGGAGAAGCTTTCTTT. It codes for CASGTSIQGEAFF.

The chain recombines TRBV7-2 with TRBJ1-2; 7 positions match TRBD1. The CDR3 has 15 residues. Germline CDR1 is SGHTA and CDR2 is FQGNSA. After removal of 5 bases from V and 2 bases from J, the junction contained 8 bases not matched to a gene. The CDR3 loop is CASSNTGQLNYGYTF. The CDR3 DNA reads as TGTGCCAGCAGCAATACGGGACAGCTCAACTATGGCTACACCTTC.

The chain recombines TRBV7-9 with TRBJ2-7; 9 nucleotides align to TRBD2. Germline V gene data show CDR1 as SEHNR and CDR2 as FQNEAQ (reference sequence). The CDR3 covers 17 residues. The V segment lost 0 bases and the J segment 2 bases; nucleotides outside the gene matches: 8. The CDR3 nucleotides are TGTGCCAGCAGCTTAGCGGGGGGAGTAGCGGGAGCCTACGAGCAGTACTTC. Residues: CASSLAGGVAGAYEQYF. Based on the CDR3 plus reference TRBV7-9 and TRBJ2-7, the full variable domain is DTGVSQNPRHKITKRGQNVTFRCDPISEHNRLYWYRQTLGQGPEFLTYFQNEAQLEKSRLLSDRFSAERPKGSFSTLEIQRTEQGDSAMYLCASSLAGGVAGAYEQYFGPGTRLTVT.

The V gene is TRBV4-2, the J gene TRBJ1-1; D is ambiguous. The germline V and J ends were trimmed by 0 bases and 0 bases, with 17 bases remaining between them. The CDR3 is 18 amino acids. Germline V gives CDR1 LGHNA, CDR2 YNFKEQ. The CDR3 loop reads CASSQDSPNTGLNTEAFF. CDR3 nucleotide sequence: TGTGCCAGCAGCCAAGATTCCCCGAATACGGGGTTGAACACTGAAGCTTTCTTT.